The 14 T cell receptor beta chains below were found in one sample sequenced in a study of Ad26.COV2.S vaccination and SARS-CoV-2 variants. Specified treatment: over 15 received Ad26.COV2.S at low or high dose, single or two shots; five or six received placebo; per-sample allocation not given. All samples were drawn on day 63, counting from the first vaccine or placebo injection. Some clones are missing from TCRdb's copy, which holds only in-frame ones; the method was immunoSEQ multiplex PCR. The data contain 250,000 or so clones, roughly nine tenths of them singletons. Sequenced material: peripheral blood, taken in a trial of Ad26.COV2.S vaccine versus placebo. Source of these receptors: a person aged 18 to 59 who received the Ad26.COV2.S COVID-19 vaccine or a placebo.

The chain carries TRBV6-5 and TRBJ2-7; TRBD2 is a possible D gene (6 bases). CDR1 and CDR2 from the germline V gene are MNHEY and SVGAGI. V lost 7 bases to trimming and J lost 6 bases, with 13 bases between them. The CDR3 spans 12 residues. DNA of the CDR3: TGTGCCAGCACCTCGGGGGTTAGCGAGCAGTACTTC. It specifies CASTSGVSEQYF.

The chain uses TRBV7-2 and TRBJ1-4, with D perhaps matching TRBD1 (5 bases). The CDR3 is 14 residues long. The V end lost 5 bases, the J end lost 8 bases, and 15 bases lay between the germline ends. Germline values: CDR1 SGHTA, CDR2 FQGNSA. The CDR3: CASSPGGVPEKLFF. The CDR3 DNA reads TGTGCCAGCAGCCCGGGAGGGGTCCCGGAAAAACTGTTTTTT. The whole variable domain, filled in from reference TRBV7-2 and TRBJ1-4, reads GAGVSQSPSNKVTEKGKDVELRCDPISGHTALYWYRQSLGQGLEFLIYFQGNSAPDKSGLPSDRFSAERTGGSVSTLTIQRTQQEDSAVYLCASSPGGVPEKLFFGSGTQLSVL.

V and J are TRBV6-2 or TRBV6-3 and TRBJ2-3, with TRBD2 matching 8 bases. The CDR3 consists of 15 residues. In germline, CDR1 is MNHEY, CDR2 SVGEGT. The V and J ends lost 5 bases and 4 bases, in that order; junction bases with no gene match: 8. In nucleotides, the CDR3 is TGTGCCAGCAGTAGGTTAGCGGGAATCGCAGATACGCAGTATTTT. As protein: CASSRLAGIADTQYF.

J is TRBJ2-5 and V is TRBV4-1; D is uncertain. The CDR3 covers 16 residues. Germline loops: CDR1 MGHRA, CDR2 YSYEKL. The germline V and J ends were trimmed by 6 bases and 5 bases, with 22 bases remaining between them. In DNA form, the CDR3 reads TGCGCCAGCAGTTATCGCCCCGTGGCCTCCAGGGAGACCCAGTACTTC. As protein: CASSYRPVASRETQYF.

This chain uses TRBV4-3 with TRBJ2-5, with TRBD2 identical over 7 bases. V lost 0 bases and J lost 3; bases outside the gene matches: 7. This CDR3 contains 16 residues. In germline, CDR1 is LGHNA, CDR2 YSLEER. CDR3 region: CASSQDWGGIEETQYF. CDR3 nucleotides: TGCGCCAGCAGCCAAGATTGGGGGGGGATAGAAGAGACCCAGTACTTC.

V usage is TRBV7-9 and J usage is TRBJ1-4, with D possibly being TRBD1 (6 bases). CDR1 and CDR2 (germline): SEHNR, FQNEAQ (reference sequence). Trimming cost V 5 bases and J 7 bases, with 17 bases left between them. CDR3 length: 15 amino acids. The CDR3 reads CASSLRGQWLEKLFF. Written as DNA, the CDR3 is TGTGCCAGCAGCCTCAGAGGACAGTGGCTTGAAAAACTGTTTTTT. Full variable domain (rest looked up from reference TRBV7-9 and TRBJ1-4): DTGVSQNPRHKITKRGQNVTFRCDPISEHNRLYWYRQTLGQGPEFLTYFQNEAQLEKSRLLSDRFSAERPKGSFSTLEIQRTEQGDSAMYLCASSLRGQWLEKLFFGSGTQLSVL.

A note on this clone: This specimen includes other DNA sequences encoding the same CDR3. The rearrangement links TRBV5-8 to TRBJ2-1, with unresolved D. Germline lookup yields CDR1 SGHTS and CDR2 YDEGEE. This CDR3 region has 14 residues. The V end was cut by 1 base, the J end by 4 bases, with 9 bases between. The CDR3 loop reads CASSLSPSYNEQFF. The CDR3 nucleotides read TGTGCCAGCAGCTTGAGTCCCAGTTACAATGAGCAGTTCTTC.

Here the CDR3 reads CASSPGRTGEKLFF. CDR3 sequence (DNA): TGCGCCAGCAGCCCTGGACGGACCGGGGAAAAACTGTTTTTT. This rearrangement joins TRBV4-1 to TRBJ1-4; D not resolved. The germline gives CDR1 MGHRA, CDR2 YSYEKL. Trimming cost V 4 bases and J 8 bases, with 14 bases left between them. The CDR3 is 14 amino acids.

V and J are TRBV10-3 and TRBJ1-2; 8 bases map to TRBD1. The CDR3 extends over 17 amino acids. In germline, CDR1 is ENHRY, CDR2 SYGVKD. Trimming at V came to 0 bases and at J to 4 bases, leaving 10 bases not matched to a gene. CDR3 protein: CAISESAATGVGYGYTF. For the CDR3, the DNA is TGTGCCATCAGTGAGTCGGCGGCGACAGGGGTTGGCTATGGCTACACCTTC.

This clone was recorded once. The rearrangement uses TRBV2 and TRBJ1-5, with D perhaps TRBD1 (6 bases). This CDR3 region has 17 residues. Between the trimmed V and J ends, which lost 2 bases and 0 bases, there was a span of 14 bases. The germline gives CDR1 SNHLY, CDR2 FYNNEI. The CDR3 region has the DNA TGTGCCAGCAGTGAACGGACAGCGCTGTATAGCAATCAGCCCCAGCATTTT. It translates to CASSERTALYSNQPQHF.

This chain uses TRBV25-1 with TRBJ1-6; TRBD1 matches 7 bases. Germline V CDR1 and CDR2: MGHDK, SYGVNS. The CDR3 covers 15 residues. V shed 2 bases and J 8 bases; nucleotides not matched to a gene: 6. DNA of the CDR3: TGTGCCAGCAGTGAACAAAGACAGGGATATTCACCCCTCCACTTT. It specifies CASSEQRQGYSPLHF.

The V and J genes are TRBV15 and TRBJ1-2; D ambiguous. The CDR3 length is 9 residues. Looked up from germline, CDR1 is LNHNV and CDR2 is YYDKDF (reference sequence). With 5 bases removed from V and 5 bases from J, the gap between germline ends came to 0 bases. The CDR3 reads CATSYGYTF. The CDR3 nucleotides read TGTGCCACCAGCTATGGCTACACCTTC. Full variable domain (outside the CDR3, taken from reference TRBV15 and TRBJ1-2): DAMVIQNPRYQVTQFGKPVTLSCSQTLNHNVMYWYQQKSSQAPKLLFHYYDKDFNNEADTPDNFQSRRPNTSFCFLDIRSPGLGDTAMYLCATSYGYTFGSGTRLTVV.

The rearrangement links TRBV5-6 to TRBJ2-5; the D gene is possibly TRBD1 (5 bases). The CDR3 contains 13 residues. Germline values: CDR1 SGHDT, CDR2 YYEEEE. V shed 6 bases and J shed 5 bases, with 14 bases lying between them. Here the CDR3 DNA reads TGTGCCAGCACCAGGCAGGGCTTTGAGACCCAGTACTTC. This codes for CASTRQGFETQYF.

The CDR3 here is CAWSVEGLRNQPQHF. For the CDR3, the DNA is TGTGCCTGGAGTGTAGAAGGTCTTCGAAATCAGCCCCAGCATTTT. The chain couples TRBV30 to TRBJ1-5; D ambiguous. This CDR3 has 15 residues. The V end lost 0 bases, the J end lost 4 bases, and 13 bases lay between the germline ends. Germline assignment: CDR1 GTSNPN and CDR2 SVGIG (reference sequence).